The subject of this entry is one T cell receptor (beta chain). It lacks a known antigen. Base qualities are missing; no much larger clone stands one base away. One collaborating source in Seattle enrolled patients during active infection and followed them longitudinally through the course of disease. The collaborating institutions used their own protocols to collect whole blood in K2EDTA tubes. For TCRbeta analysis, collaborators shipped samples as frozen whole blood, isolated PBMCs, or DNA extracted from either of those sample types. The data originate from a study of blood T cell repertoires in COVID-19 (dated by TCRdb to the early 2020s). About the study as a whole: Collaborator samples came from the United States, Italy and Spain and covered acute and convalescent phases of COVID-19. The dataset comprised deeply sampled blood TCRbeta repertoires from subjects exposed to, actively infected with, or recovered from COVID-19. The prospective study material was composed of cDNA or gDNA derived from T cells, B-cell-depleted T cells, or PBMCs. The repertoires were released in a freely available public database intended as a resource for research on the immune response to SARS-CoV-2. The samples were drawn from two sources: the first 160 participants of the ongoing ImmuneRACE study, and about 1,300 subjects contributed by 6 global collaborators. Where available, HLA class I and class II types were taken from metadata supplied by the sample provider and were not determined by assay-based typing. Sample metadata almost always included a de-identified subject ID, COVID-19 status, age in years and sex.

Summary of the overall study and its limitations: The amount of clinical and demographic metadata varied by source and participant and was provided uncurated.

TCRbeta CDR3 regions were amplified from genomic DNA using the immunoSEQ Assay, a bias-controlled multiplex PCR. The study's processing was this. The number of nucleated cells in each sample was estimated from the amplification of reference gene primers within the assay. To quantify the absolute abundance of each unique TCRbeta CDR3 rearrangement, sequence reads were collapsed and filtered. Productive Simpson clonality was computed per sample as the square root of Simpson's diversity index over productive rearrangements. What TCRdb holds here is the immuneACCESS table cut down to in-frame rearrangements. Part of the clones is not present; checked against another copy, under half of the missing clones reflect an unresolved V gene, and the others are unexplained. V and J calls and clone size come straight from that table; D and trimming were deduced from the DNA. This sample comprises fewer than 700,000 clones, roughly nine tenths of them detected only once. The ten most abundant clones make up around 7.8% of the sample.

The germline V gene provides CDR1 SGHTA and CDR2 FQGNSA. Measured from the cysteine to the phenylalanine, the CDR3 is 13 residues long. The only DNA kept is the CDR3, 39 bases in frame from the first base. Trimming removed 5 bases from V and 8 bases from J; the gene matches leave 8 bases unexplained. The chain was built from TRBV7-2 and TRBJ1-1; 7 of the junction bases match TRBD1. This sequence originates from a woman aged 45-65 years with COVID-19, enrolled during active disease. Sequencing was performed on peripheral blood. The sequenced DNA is TGTGCCAGCAGCAAATACAGGGGAGGCGAAGCTTTCTTT. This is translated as CASSKYRGGEAFF.